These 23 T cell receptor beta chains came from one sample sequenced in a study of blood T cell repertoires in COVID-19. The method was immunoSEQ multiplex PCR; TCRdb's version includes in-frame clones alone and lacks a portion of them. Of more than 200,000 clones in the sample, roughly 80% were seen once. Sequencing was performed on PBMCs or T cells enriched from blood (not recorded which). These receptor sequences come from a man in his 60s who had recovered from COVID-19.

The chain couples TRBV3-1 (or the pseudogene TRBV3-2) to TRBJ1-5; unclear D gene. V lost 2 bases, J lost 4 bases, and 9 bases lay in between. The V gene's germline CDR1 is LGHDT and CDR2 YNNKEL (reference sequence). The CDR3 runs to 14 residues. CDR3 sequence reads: CASSQQAGNQPQHF. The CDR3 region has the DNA TGTGCCAGCAGCCAACAGGCTGGGAATCAGCCCCAGCATTTT.

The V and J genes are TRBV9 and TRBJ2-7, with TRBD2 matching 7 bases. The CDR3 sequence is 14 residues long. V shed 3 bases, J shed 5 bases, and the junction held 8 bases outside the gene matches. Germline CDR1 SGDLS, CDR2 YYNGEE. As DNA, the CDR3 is TGTGCCAGCAGCGCAGATCCAGGGAGGGACGAGCAGTACTTC. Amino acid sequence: CASSADPGRDEQYF.

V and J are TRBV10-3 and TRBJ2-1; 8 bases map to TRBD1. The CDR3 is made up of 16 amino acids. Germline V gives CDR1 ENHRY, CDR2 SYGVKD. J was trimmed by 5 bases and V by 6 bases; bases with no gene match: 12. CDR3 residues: CAIRESTGAPNNEQFF. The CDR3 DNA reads TGTGCCATCAGAGAATCGACAGGGGCCCCAAACAATGAGCAGTTCTTC.

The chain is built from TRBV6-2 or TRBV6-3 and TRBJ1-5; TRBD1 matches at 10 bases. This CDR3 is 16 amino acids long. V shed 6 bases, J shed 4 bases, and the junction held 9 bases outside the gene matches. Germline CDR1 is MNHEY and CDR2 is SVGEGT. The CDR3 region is CASSPRKGQGNQPQHF. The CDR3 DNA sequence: TGTGCCAGCAGCCCTAGAAAGGGACAGGGGAATCAGCCCCAGCATTTT.

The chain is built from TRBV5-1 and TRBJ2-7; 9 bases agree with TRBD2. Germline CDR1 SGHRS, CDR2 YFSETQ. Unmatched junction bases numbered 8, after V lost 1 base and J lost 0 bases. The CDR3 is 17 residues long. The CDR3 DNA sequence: TGCGCCAGCAGCTTGCCGCCGCTAGCGGGGAGCTCCTACGAGCAGTACTTC. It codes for CASSLPPLAGSSYEQYF.

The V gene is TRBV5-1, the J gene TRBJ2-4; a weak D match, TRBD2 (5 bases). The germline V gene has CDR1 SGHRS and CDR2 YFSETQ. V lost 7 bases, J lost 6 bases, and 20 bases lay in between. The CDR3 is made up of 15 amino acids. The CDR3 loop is CASRSGFSEANIQYF. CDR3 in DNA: TGCGCCAGCCGCTCGGGGTTTTCAGAGGCAAACATTCAGTACTTC.

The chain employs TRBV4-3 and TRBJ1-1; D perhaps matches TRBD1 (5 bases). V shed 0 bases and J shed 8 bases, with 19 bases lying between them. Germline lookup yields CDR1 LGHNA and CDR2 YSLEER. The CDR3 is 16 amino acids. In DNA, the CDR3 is TGCGCCAGCAGCCAAGATCACAGGCCAGGGAGGGTCGAAGCTTTCTTT. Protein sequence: CASSQDHRPGRVEAFF.

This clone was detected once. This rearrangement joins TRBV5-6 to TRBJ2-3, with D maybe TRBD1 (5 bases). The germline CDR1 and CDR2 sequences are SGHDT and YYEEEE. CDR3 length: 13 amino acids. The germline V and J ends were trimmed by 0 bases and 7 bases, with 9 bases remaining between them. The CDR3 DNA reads TGTGCCAGCAGCTTGGGGACAACAAATACGCAGTATTTT. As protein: CASSLGTTNTQYF. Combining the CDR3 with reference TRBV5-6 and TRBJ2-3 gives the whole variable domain DAGVTQSPTHLIKTRGQQVTLRCSPKSGHDTVSWYQQALGQGPQFIFQYYEEEERQRGNFPDRFSGHQFPNYSSELNVNALLLGDSALYLCASSLGTTNTQYFGPGTRLTVL.

The CDR3 bases are TGTGCCAGCAGCCCTGGAGGACAGCTGAACACTGAAGCTTTCTTT. This encodes CASSPGGQLNTEAFF. The J gene is TRBJ1-1, the V gene TRBV3-1 (or the pseudogene TRBV3-2); TRBD1 is a possible D gene (6 bases). CDR3 length: 15 residues. CDR1 and CDR2 (germline): LGHDT, YNNKEL (reference sequence). The V and J ends lost 4 bases and 0 bases respectively, with 12 bases between them.

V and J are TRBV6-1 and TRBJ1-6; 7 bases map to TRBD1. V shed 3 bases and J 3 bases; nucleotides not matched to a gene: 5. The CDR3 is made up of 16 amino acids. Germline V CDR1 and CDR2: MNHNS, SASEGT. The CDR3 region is CASSDARDSYNSPLHF. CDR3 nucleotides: TGTGCCAGCAGTGATGCTCGGGACAGCTATAATTCACCCCTCCACTTT.

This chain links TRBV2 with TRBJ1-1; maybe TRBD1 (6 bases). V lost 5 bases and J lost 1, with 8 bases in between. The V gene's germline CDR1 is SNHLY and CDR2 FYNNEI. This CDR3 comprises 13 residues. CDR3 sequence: CASSSQGNTEAFF. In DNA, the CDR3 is TGTGCCAGCAGTTCACAGGGGAACACTGAAGCTTTCTTT. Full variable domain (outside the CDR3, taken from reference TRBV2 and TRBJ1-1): EPEVTQTPSHQVTQMGQEVILRCVPISNHLYFYWYRQILGQKVEFLVSFYNNEISEKSEIFDDQFSVERPDGSNFTLKIRSTKLEDSAMYFCASSSQGNTEAFFGQGTRLTVV.

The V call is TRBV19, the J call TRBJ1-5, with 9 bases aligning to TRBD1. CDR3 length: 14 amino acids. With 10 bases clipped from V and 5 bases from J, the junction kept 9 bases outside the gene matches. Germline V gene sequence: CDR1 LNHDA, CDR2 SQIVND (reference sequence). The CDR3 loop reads CATQGQGLDQPQHF. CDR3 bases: TGTGCCACCCAAGGACAGGGGCTAGATCAGCCCCAGCATTTT. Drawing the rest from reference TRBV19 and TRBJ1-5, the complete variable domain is DGGITQSPKYLFRKEGQNVTLSCEQNLNHDAMYWYRQDPGQGLRLIYYSQIVNDFQKGDIAEGYSVSREKKESFPLTVTSAQKNPTAFYLCATQGQGLDQPQHFGDGTRLSIL.

The CDR3 region has the DNA TGTGCCAGCAGTTCTATGTTAGCCAAAAACATTCAGTACTTC. Translation gives CASSSMLAKNIQYF. The chain combines TRBV27 with TRBJ2-4, with D unresolved. CDR3 length: 14 residues. V lost 4 bases to trimming and J lost 0 bases, with 7 bases between them. The germline CDR1 and CDR2 sequences are MNHEY and SMNVEV (reference sequence).

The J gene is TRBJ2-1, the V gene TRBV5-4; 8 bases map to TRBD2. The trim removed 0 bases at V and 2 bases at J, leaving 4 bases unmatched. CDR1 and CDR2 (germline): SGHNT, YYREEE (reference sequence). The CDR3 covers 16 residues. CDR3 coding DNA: TGTGCCAGCAGCTTGGCCCAGCGGGGGACCTACAATGAGCAGTTCTTC. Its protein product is CASSLAQRGTYNEQFF.

The chain's CDR3 is CASSSRGQLNTEAFF. CDR3 sequence (DNA): TGTGCCAGCAGTTCCAGGGGGCAACTCAACACTGAAGCTTTCTTT. V and J are TRBV27 and TRBJ1-1; 8 bases align to TRBD1. J was trimmed by 2 bases and V by 4 bases; bases with no gene match: 6. Germline CDR1 is MNHEY and CDR2 is SMNVEV (reference sequence). The CDR3 covers 15 residues.

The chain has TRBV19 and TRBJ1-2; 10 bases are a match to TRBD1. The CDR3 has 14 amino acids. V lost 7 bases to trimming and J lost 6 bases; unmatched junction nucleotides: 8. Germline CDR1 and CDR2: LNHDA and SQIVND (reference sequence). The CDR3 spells CASTVTGGGNGYTF. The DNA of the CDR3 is TGTGCCAGTACTGTGACAGGGGGCGGAAATGGCTACACCTTC. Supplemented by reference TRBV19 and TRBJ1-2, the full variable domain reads DGGITQSPKYLFRKEGQNVTLSCEQNLNHDAMYWYRQDPGQGLRLIYYSQIVNDFQKGDIAEGYSVSREKKESFPLTVTSAQKNPTAFYLCASTVTGGGNGYTFGSGTRLTVV.

The CDR3 DNA reads TGTGCCAGCAGCCCGGGTCCCGGGGAGCTGTTTTTT. Translation gives CASSPGPGELFF. V usage is TRBV12-1 and J usage is TRBJ2-2; the DNA was not compared with TRBD2, the D call given in the table. TRBV12-1 is a pseudogene segment. The CDR3 is 12 residues long.

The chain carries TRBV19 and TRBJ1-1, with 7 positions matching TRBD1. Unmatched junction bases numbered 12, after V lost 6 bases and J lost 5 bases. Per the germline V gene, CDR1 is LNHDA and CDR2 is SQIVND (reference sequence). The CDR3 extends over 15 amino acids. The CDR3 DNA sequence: TGTGCCAGTAGAGAAACAGGGGTGCGAGGAACTGAAGCTTTCTTT. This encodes CASRETGVRGTEAFF.

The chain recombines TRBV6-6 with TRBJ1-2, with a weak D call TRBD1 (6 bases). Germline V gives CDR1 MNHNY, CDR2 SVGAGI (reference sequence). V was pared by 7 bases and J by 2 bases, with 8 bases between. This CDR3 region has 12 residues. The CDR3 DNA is TGTGCCAGCAATGACAGGAACTATGGCTACACCTTC. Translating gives CASNDRNYGYTF.

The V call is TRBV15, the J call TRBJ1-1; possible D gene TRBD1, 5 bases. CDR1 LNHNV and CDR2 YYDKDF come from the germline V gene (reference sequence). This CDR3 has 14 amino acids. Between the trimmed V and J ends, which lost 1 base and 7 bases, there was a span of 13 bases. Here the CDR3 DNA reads TGTGCCACCAGCAGAGGTCGGACGGGGGTTGAAGCTTTCTTT. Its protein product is CATSRGRTGVEAFF.

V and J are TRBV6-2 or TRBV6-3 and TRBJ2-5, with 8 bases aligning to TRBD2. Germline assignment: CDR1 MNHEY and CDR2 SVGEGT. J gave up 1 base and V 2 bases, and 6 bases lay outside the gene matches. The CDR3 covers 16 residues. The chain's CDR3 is CASSYEAGDLQETQYF. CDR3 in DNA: TGTGCCAGCAGTTACGAAGCGGGGGACCTCCAAGAGACCCAGTACTTC.

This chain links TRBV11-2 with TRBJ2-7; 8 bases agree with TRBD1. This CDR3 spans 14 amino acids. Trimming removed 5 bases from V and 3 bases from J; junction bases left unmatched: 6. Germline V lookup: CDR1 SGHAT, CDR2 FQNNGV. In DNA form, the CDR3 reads TGTGCCAGCAGCATACCGGGACAGGTCTACGAGCAGTACTTC. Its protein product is CASSIPGQVYEQYF.

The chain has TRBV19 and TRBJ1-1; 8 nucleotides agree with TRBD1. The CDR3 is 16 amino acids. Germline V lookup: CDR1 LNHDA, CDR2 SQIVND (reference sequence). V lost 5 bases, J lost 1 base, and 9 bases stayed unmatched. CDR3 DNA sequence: TGTGCCAGTAGTCTTGACAGGGGATTTAAGAACACTGAAGCTTTCTTT. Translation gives CASSLDRGFKNTEAFF.